The T cell receptor beta chain described here comes from a study of cytomegalovirus exposure and HLA in healthy donors. Germline V lookup: CDR1 MDHEN, CDR2 SYDVKM. With 6 bases clipped from V and 5 bases from J, the junction kept 10 bases outside the gene matches. The CDR3 covers 14 residues. Findings of the study overall: Later, TCR association rates were found to vary by HLA locus, highest for DRB1 and lowest for HLA-C. The study flagged approximately 180 TCR beta chains as cytomegalovirus-associated. Many donors shared some public TCRs, even though most TCR sequences were rare.

The PCR had 60 Vbeta and 13 Jbeta primers. This table comes from immunoSEQ multiplex PCR, and its TCRdb copy is limited to in-frame clones, with some not included. The sample has about 140,000 clones, 80% seen once. As to this clone: The antigen remains unidentified.

This chain connects TRBV28 to TRBJ2-7; TRBD1 aligns across 7 bases. This TCR was sampled from a man aged 25-45 years in good health and CMV-seronegative. Sequences were obtained from PBMCs. In nucleotides, the CDR3 is TGTGCCAGCAGCAAAGACAGGGTTATGAACGAGCAGTACTTC. It is translated as CASSKDRVMNEQYF.